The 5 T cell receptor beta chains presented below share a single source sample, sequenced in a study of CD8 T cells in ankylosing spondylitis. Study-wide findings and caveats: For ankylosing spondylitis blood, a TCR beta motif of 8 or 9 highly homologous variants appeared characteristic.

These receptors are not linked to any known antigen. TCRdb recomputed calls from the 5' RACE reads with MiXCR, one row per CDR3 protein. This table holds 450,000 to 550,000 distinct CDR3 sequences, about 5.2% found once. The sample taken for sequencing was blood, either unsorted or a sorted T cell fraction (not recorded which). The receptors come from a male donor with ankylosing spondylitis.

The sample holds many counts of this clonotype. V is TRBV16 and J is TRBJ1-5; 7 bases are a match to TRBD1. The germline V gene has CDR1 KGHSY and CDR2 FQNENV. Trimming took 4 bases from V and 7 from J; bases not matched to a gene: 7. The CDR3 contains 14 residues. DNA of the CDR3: TGTGCCAGCAGCCGGGGACAGTTGTCCCAGCCCCAGCATTTT. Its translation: CASSRGQLSQPQHF. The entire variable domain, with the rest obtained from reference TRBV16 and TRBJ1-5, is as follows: GEEVAQTPKHLVRGEGQKAKLYCAPIKGHSYVFWYQQVLKNEFKFLISFQNENVFDETGMPKERFSAKCLPNSPCSLEIQATKLEDSAVYFCASSRGQLSQPQHFGDGTRLSIL.

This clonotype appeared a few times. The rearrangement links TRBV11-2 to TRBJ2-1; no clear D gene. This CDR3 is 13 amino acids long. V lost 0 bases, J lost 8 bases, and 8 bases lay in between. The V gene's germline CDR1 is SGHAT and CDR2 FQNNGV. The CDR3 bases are TGTGCCAGCAGCTTAGATCTATCCGATGAGCAGTTCTTC. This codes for CASSLDLSDEQFF.

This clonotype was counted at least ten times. Written as DNA, the CDR3 is TGCGCCAGCAGCCGCCGCGCGACTAGCACAGATACGCAGTATTTT. Amino acids: CASSRRATSTDTQYF. The gene calls are TRBV4-3 and TRBJ2-3; D unresolved. Between the trimmed V and J ends, which lost 4 bases and 0 bases, there was a span of 11 bases. Germline loops: CDR1 LGHNA, CDR2 YSLEER. The CDR3 covers 15 residues.

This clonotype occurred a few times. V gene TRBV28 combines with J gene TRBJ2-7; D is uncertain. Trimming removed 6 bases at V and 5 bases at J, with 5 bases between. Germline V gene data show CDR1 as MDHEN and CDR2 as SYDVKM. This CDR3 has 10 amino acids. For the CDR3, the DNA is TGTGCCAGCAGCTTCGACGAGCAGTACTTC. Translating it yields CASSFDEQYF.

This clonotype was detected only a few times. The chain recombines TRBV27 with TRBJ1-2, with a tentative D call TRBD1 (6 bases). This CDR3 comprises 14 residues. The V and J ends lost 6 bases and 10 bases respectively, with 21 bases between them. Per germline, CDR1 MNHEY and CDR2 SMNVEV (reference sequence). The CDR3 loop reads CASRRGGGSPHYTF. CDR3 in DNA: TGTGCCAGCAGGAGAGGGGGGGGGTCCCCCCACTACACCTTC.